This T cell receptor beta chain derives from a study of control samples from healthy donors and cancer patients. The data were produced by immunoSEQ multiplex PCR, yet TCRdb's version contains in-frame clones alone and is incomplete. The sample contains approximately 140,000 clones, roughly 90% of which appear only once. Germline V gives CDR1 MNHEY, CDR2 SMNVEV (reference sequence). This CDR3 contains 13 residues. V was trimmed by 4 bases and J by 4 bases, leaving 7 bases between them. The sequenced material came from PBMCs. This chain links TRBV27 with TRBJ2-2; unclear D gene. The source is a man aged 45-60 years with head and neck cancer. Here the CDR3 DNA reads TGTGCCAGCAGTTCCTCATCCACCGGGGAGCTGTTTTTT. Protein: CASSSSSTGELFF.